This T cell receptor beta chain was identified during a study of tumor-infiltrating lymphocytes in primary liver carcinoma. Overall study findings and caveats: Lower overlap was observed for tumor-adjacent and tumor-blood pairs relative to tumor region pairs.

TCR beta cDNA was made from 450 to 600 ng total RNA with a constant-region primer. Slightly modified ARM-PCR served as the procedure for the TCR beta libraries. These libraries came from three rounds of nested multiplex PCR. From the multiplex PCR reads, TCRdb called clonotypes with MiXCR, one entry per CDR3 protein. The top ten clones hold about 8.4% of a sample with approximately 310,000 distinct CDR3 sequences, about 60% of them seen once. On this clonotype itself: The target antigen is unknown.

RNA isolated from unsorted whole blood supplied the blood RNA, with germline DNA also extracted. The specimen sequenced was peripheral blood. The source of this sequence is a man aged 35 to 55 with primary liver carcinoma and hepatitis B virus infection.

CDR3 in amino acids: CASSQDGGGTSGRGVTQYF. For the CDR3, the DNA is TGCGCCAGCAGCCAAGATGGGGGAGGGACTAGCGGGCGCGGAGTTACGCAGTATTTT. The chain uses TRBV4-1 and TRBJ2-3; 12 bases line up with TRBD2. V shed 0 bases and J 8 bases; nucleotides not matched to a gene: 15. The V gene's germline CDR1 is MGHRA and CDR2 YSYEKL. The CDR3 totals 19 residues.